A few counts support the clone carrying this T cell receptor beta chain. The antigen remains unidentified. The record originates from a study of vaccination effects on CD4 cells after COVID-19. Repertoires were generated with immunoSEQ multiplex PCR, while TCRdb's copy carries only in-frame clones and drops some. This table has about 43,000 clones, just over 75% appearing once. Viral peptide pools were used in the ViraFEST assay to expand antigen-specific CD4+ T cells, and sequencing came afterward. When around 10 days of culture had elapsed, CD4+ T cells were isolated. Vaccinated participants had no history of SARS-CoV-2 infection and tested negative for nucleocapsid antibodies. Findings and limits, study-wide: Only a single clone (1 of 255 vaccine-induced clones in healthy vaccinees) cross-reacted with common cold coronaviruses. Among infection- and vaccine-induced clones, marked clonal contraction occurred late after vaccination.

The sequencing here drew on CD4+ T cells from PBMCs cultured with SARS-CoV-2 spike peptides, taken before COVID-19 vaccination. The sequence was obtained from a human donor who received a COVID-19 vaccine.

The CDR3 loop reads CASSQEPGYYGYTF. The CDR3 DNA sequence: TGTGCCAGCAGCCAAGAACCGGGCTACTATGGCTACACCTTC. This rearrangement joins TRBV14 to TRBJ1-2; no clear D. Germline V gives CDR1 SGHDN, CDR2 FVKESK. This CDR3 contains 14 residues. Trimming stripped 0 bases from V and 3 bases from J, with 8 bases between.